This is a list of T cell receptor beta chains from one sample in a study of blood T cell repertoires in COVID-19. Using immunoSEQ multiplex PCR, the repertoire was profiled, and TCRdb retains in-frame clones only, with some absent. The sample has over 150,000 clones, roughly 91% seen once. Sequenced sample: peripheral blood. These TCRs come from a man younger than 35 with acute or convalescent COVID-19. The CDR3 runs from the conserved cysteine through the conserved F or W. Fields, in order: V gene, clone size, J gene, D gene, CDR3 protein, CDR3 DNA. D genes are given only for firm matches. Some rows have no size entry. The others give once, few or many, or a class for an expanded clone.

V: TRBV6-5; size: -; J: TRBJ2-5; D: -; CDR3: CASSRDSFWETQYF; DNA: TGTGCCAGCAGTCGTGACAGCTTCTGGGAGACCCAGTACTTC
V: TRBV11-2; size: -; J: TRBJ2-7; D: TRBD2; CDR3: CASSSAGWSYEQYF; DNA: TGTGCCAGCAGTTCAGCGGGATGGTCGTACGAGCAGTACTTC
V: TRBV5-1; size: once; J: TRBJ2-1; D: -; CDR3: CASSFTSGPNNEQFF; DNA: TGCGCCAGCAGCTTTACCAGCGGGCCTAACAATGAGCAGTTCTTC
V: TRBV7-9; size: -; J: TRBJ1-6; D: -; CDR3: CASSHGQSGSPLHF; DNA: TGTGCCAGCAGCCACGGACAGTCGGGTTCACCCCTCCACTTT
V: TRBV19; size: -; J: TRBJ1-2; D: TRBD1; CDR3: CASSMASDRAYGYTF; DNA: TGTGCCAGTAGTATGGCCTCTGACAGGGCCTATGGCTACACCTTC
V: TRBV9; size: -; J: TRBJ2-4; D: TRBD1; CDR3: CASSGPWTGGEAKNIQYF; DNA: TGTGCCAGCAGCGGGCCATGGACAGGGGGCGAGGCCAAAAACATTCAGTACTTC
V: TRBV5-6; size: few; J: TRBJ2-1; D: TRBD2; CDR3: CASSLGERESNEQFF; DNA: TGTGCCAGCAGCTTGGGAGAGCGGGAGAGCAATGAGCAGTTCTTC
V: TRBV30; size: -; J: TRBJ2-3; D: TRBD1; CDR3: CAWSRDRAYTDTQYF; DNA: TGTGCCTGGAGCAGGGACAGGGCCTACACAGATACGCAGTATTTT
V: TRBV30; size: -; J: TRBJ2-7; D: -; CDR3: CAWTSGRVSSYEQYF; DNA: TGTGCCTGGACCTCGGGTCGGGTCAGCTCCTACGAGCAGTACTTC
V: TRBV19; size: -; J: TRBJ2-6; D: -; CDR3: CASSIRRISGANVLTF; DNA: TGTGCCAGTAGTATCCGGCGGATCTCTGGGGCCAACGTCCTGACTTTC
V: TRBV9; size: -; J: TRBJ1-2; D: TRBD1; CDR3: CASSGTGHYGYTF; DNA: TGTGCCAGCAGCGGGACAGGGCACTATGGCTACACCTTC
V: TRBV5-1; size: -; J: TRBJ1-2; D: TRBD1; CDR3: CASSFGGTVGGYTF; DNA: TGCGCCAGCAGCTTTGGCGGGACAGTTGGCGGCTACACCTTC
V: TRBV30; size: -; J: TRBJ1-1; D: -; CDR3: CAWNRGNTEAFF; DNA: TGTGCCTGGAACCGTGGCAACACTGAAGCTTTCTTT
V: TRBV5-8; size: -; J: TRBJ1-6; D: TRBD1; CDR3: CASSFRQGATNSPLHF; DNA: TGTGCCAGCAGCTTTCGGCAGGGGGCTACTAATTCACCCCTCCACTTT
V: TRBV27; size: -; J: TRBJ1-2; D: -; CDR3: CASSPYGHREANYGYTF; DNA: TGTGCCAGCAGTCCATATGGGCACAGGGAAGCTAACTATGGCTACACCTTC
V: TRBV24-1; size: -; J: TRBJ2-5; D: TRBD2; CDR3: CATSDPGTSGRETQYF; DNA: TGTGCCACCAGTGACCCCGGGACTAGCGGGAGAGAGACCCAGTACTTC
V: TRBV5-8; size: -; J: TRBJ1-2; D: -; CDR3: CASSNRANYGYTF; DNA: TGTGCCAGCAGTAACAGGGCTAACTATGGCTACACCTTC
V: TRBV2; size: -; J: TRBJ1-4; D: -; CDR3: CASTRGGGGMTNEKLFF; DNA: TGTGCCAGCACCAGAGGGGGGGGCGGAATGACTAATGAAAAACTGTTTTTT
V: TRBV5-1; size: -; J: TRBJ1-1; D: -; CDR3: CASSLLGAGGTEAFF; DNA: TGCGCCAGCAGCTTGCTAGGGGCAGGTGGCACTGAAGCTTTCTTT
V: TRBV19; size: -; J: TRBJ1-5; D: -; CDR3: CASSIDGSQPQHF; DNA: TGTGCCAGTAGTATAGATGGCAGTCAGCCCCAGCATTTT
V: TRBV29-1; size: -; J: TRBJ1-2; D: -; CDR3: CSVGPQGWGYGYTF; DNA: TGCAGCGTTGGTCCCCAGGGATGGGGCTATGGCTACACCTTC
V: TRBV19; size: -; J: TRBJ1-1; D: -; CDR3: CASSIWPTGSTEAFF; DNA: TGTGCCAGTAGTATCTGGCCGACAGGTAGCACTGAAGCTTTCTTT
V: TRBV5-6; size: -; J: TRBJ1-2; D: TRBD1; CDR3: CASSLDTRGRHGYTF; DNA: TGTGCCAGCAGCTTGGATACCAGGGGGAGGCATGGCTACACCTTC
V: TRBV6-5; size: -; J: TRBJ1-1; D: -; CDR3: CAVQGTEAFF; DNA: TGTGCCGTCCAGGGGACTGAAGCTTTCTTT
V: TRBV12-3/TRBV12-4; size: -; J: TRBJ1-2; D: -; CDR3: CASSFLQNYGYTF; DNA: TGTGCCAGCAGTTTTTTACAGAACTATGGCTACACCTTC
V: TRBV19; size: -; J: TRBJ2-3; D: -; CDR3: CASSTQGLGTDTQYF; DNA: TGTGCCAGTAGTACACAGGGCCTGGGCACAGATACGCAGTATTTT
V: TRBV30; size: -; J: TRBJ1-1; D: -; CDR3: CAWSRQFMNTEAFF; DNA: TGTGCCTGGTCCAGACAGTTCATGAACACTGAAGCTTTCTTT
V: TRBV27; size: once; J: TRBJ2-7; D: -; CDR3: CASSLFTSSLNEQYF; DNA: TGTGCCAGCAGTTTATTCACCTCTAGTCTCAACGAGCAGTACTTC